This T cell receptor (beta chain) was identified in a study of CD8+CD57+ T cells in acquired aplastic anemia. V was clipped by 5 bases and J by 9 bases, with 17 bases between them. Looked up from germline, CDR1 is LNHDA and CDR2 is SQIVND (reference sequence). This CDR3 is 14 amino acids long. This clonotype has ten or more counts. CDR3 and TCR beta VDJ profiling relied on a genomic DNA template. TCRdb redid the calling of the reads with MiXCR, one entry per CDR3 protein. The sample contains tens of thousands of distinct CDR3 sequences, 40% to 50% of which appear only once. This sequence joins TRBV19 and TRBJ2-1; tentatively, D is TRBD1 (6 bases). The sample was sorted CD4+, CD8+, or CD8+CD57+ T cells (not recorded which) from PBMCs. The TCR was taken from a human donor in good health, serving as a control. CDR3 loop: CASSGGREFGEQFF. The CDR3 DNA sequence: TGTGCCAGTAGTGGGGGCAGGGAGTTCGGTGAGCAGTTCTTC.